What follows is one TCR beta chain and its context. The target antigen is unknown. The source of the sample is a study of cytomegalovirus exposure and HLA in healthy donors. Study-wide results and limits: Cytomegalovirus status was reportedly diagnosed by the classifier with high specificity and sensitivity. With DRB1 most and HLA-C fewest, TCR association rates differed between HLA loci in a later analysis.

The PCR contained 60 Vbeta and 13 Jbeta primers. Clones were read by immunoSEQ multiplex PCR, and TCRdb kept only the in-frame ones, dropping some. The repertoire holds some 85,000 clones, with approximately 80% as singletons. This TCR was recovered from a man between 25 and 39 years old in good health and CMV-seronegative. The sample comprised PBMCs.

The CDR3 bases are TGTGCCAGCAGTTACTCTCAGGCCACCCAAGAGACCCAGTACTTC. It encodes CASSYSQATQETQYF. The chain is built from TRBV6-6 and TRBJ2-5; D remains ambiguous. The V end was cut by 0 bases, the J end by 1 base, with 9 bases between. The CDR3 runs 15 residues. CDR1 and CDR2 from the germline V gene are MNHNY and SVGAGI (reference sequence).